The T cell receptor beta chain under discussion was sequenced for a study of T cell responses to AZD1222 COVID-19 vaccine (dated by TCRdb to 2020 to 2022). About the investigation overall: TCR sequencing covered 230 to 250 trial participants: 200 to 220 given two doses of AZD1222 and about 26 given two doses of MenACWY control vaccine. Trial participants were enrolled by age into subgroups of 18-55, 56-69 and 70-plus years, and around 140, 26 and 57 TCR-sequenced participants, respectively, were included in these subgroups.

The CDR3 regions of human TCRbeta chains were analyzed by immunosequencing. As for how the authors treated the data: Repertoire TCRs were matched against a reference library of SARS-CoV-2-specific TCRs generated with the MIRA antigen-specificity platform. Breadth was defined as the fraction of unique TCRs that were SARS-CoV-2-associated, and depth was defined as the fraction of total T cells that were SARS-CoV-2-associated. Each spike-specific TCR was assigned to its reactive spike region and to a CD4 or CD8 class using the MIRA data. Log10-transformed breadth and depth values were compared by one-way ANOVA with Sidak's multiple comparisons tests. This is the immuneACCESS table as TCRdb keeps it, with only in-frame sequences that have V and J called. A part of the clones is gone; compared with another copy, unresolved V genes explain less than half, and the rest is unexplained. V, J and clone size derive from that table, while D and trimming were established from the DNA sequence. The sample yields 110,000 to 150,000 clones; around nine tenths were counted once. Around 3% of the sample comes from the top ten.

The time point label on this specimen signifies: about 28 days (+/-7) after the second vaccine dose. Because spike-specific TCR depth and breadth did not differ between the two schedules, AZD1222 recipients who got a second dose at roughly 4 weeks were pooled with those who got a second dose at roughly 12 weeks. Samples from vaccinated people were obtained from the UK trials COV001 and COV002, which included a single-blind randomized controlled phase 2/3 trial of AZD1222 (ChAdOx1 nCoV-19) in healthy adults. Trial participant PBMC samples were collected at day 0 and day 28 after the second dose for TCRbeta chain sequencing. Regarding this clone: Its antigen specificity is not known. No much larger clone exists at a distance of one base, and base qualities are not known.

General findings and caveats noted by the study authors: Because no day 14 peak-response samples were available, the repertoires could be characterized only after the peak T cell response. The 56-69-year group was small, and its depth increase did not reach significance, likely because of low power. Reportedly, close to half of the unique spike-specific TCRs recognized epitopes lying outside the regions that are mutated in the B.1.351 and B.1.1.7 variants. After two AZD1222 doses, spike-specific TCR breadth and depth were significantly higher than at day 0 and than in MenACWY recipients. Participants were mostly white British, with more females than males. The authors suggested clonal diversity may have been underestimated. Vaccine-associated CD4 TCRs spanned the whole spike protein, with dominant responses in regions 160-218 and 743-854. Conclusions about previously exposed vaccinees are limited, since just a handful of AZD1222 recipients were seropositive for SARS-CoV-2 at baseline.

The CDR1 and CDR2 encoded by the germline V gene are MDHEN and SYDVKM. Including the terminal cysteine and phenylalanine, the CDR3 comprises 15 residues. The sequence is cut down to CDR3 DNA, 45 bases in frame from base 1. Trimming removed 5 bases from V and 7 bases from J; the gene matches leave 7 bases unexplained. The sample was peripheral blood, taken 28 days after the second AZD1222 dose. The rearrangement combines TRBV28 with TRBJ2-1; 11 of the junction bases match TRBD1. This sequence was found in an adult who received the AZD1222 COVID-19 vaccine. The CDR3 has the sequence CASSLGGQGGNEQFF. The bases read TGTGCCAGCAGTCTAGGGGGACAGGGGGGGAATGAGCAGTTCTTC. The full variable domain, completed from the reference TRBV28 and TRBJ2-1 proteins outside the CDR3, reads DVKVTQSSRYLVKRTGEKVFLECVQDMDHENMFWYRQDPGLGLRLIYFSYDVKMKEKGDIPEGYSVSREKKERFSLILESASTNQTSMYLCASSLGGQGGNEQFFGPGTRLTVL.